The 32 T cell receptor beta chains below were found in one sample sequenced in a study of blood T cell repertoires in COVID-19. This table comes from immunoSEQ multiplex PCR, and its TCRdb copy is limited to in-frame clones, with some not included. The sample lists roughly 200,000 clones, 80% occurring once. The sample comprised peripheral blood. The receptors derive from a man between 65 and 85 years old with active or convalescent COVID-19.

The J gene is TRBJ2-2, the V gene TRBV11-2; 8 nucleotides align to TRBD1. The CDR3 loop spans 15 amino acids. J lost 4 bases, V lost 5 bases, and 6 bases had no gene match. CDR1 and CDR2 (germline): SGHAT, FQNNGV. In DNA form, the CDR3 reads TGTGCCAGCAGCGTCCGACAGGGGAGCACCGGGGAGCTGTTTTTT. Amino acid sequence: CASSVRQGSTGELFF.

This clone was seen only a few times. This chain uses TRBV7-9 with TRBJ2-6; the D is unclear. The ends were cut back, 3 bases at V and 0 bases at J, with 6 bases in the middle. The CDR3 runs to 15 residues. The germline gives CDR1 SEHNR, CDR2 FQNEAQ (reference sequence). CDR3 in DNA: TGTGCCAGCAGCTTGAGGTCCTCTGGGGCCAACGTCCTGACTTTC. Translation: CASSLRSSGANVLTF.

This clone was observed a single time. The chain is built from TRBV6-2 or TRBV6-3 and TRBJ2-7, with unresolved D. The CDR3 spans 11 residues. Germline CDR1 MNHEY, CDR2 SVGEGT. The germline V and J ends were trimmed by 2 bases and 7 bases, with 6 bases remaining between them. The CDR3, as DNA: TGTGCCAGCAGTTACATCGGTGAGCAGTACTTC. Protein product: CASSYIGEQYF.

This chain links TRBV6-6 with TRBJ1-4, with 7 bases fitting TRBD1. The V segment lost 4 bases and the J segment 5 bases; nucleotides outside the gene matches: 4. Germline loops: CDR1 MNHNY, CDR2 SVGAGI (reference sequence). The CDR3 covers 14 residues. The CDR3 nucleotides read TGTGCCAGCAGTTTGACAGGGAAGAATGAAAAACTGTTTTTT. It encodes CASSLTGKNEKLFF.

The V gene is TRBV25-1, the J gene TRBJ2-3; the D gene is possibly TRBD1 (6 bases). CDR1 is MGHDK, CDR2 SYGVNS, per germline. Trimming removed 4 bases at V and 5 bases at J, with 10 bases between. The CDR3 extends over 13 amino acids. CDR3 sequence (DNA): TGTGCCAGCAGTGCAGGGGCCGGAGATACGCAGTATTTT. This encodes CASSAGAGDTQYF.

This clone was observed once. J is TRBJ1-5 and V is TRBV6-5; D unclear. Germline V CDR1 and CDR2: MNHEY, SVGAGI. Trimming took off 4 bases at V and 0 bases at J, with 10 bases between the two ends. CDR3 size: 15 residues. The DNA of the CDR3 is TGTGCCAGCAGTTCCCTGGCAGGTAGCAATCAGCCCCAGCATTTT. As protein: CASSSLAGSNQPQHF.

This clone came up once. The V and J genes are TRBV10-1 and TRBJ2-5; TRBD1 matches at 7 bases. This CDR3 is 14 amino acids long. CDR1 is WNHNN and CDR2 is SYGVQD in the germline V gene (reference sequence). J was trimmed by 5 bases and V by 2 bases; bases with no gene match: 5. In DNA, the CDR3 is TGCGCCAGCAGTGAGGACAGGGAGTTGGAGACCCAGTACTTC. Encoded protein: CASSEDRELETQYF.

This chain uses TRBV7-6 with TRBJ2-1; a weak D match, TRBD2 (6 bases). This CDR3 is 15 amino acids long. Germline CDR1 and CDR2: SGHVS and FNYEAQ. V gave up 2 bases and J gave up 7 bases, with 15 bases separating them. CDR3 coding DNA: TGTGCCAGCAGCTTACTCTTTGTGGGGGGAAATGAGCAGTTCTTC. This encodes CASSLLFVGGNEQFF.

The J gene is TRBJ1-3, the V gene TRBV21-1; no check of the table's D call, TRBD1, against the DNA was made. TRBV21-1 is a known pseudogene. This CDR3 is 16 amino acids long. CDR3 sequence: CASSRRTEPSGNTIYF. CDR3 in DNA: TGTGCCAGCAGCAGACGGACAGAACCTTCTGGAAACACCATATATTTT.

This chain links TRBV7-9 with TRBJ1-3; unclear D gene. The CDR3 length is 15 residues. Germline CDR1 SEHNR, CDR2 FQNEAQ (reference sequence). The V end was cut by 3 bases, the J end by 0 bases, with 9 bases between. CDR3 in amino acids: CASSFAGSSGNTIYF. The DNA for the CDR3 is TGTGCCAGCAGCTTTGCCGGGAGCTCTGGAAACACCATATATTTT.

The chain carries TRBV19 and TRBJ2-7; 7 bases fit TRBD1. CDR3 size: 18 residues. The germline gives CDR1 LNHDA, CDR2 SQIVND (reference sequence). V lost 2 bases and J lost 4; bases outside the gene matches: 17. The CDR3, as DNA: TGTGCCAGTAGTATAACCATCCCTTCGAGGGGGCCCAGTTACGAGCAGTACTTC. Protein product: CASSITIPSRGPSYEQYF.

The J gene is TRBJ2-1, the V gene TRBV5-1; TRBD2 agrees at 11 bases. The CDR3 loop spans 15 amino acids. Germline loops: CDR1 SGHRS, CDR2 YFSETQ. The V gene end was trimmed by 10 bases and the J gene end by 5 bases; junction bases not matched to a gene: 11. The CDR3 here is CAGFRKGLADNEQFF. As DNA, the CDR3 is TGCGCCGGGTTTAGAAAGGGACTAGCGGACAATGAGCAGTTCTTC. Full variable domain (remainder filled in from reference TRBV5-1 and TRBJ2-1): KAGVTQTPRYLIKTRGQQVTLSCSPISGHRSVSWYQQTPGQGLQFLFEYFSETQRNKGNFPGRFSGRQFSNSRSEMNVSTLELGDSALYLCAGFRKGLADNEQFFGPGTRLTVL.

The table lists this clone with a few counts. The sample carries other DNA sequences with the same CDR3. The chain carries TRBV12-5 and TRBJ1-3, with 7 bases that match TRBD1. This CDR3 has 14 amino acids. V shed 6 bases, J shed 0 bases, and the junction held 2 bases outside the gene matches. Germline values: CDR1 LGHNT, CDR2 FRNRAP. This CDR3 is CASGRDSSGNTIYF. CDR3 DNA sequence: TGTGCTAGTGGCAGGGACAGCTCTGGAAACACCATATATTTT.

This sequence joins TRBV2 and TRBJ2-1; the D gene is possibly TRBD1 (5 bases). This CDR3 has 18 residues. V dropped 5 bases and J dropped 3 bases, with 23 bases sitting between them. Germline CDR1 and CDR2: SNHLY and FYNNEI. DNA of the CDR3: TGTGCCAGCAGTCTTTCCCTCCCAAGGGGAACCTTCTACAATGAGCAGTTCTTC. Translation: CASSLSLPRGTFYNEQFF.

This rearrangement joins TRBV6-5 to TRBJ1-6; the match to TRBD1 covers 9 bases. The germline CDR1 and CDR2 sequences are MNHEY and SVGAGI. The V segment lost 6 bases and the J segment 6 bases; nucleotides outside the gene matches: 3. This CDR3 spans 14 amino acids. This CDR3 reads CASRQGQGNSPLHF. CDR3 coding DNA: TGTGCCAGCAGACAGGGACAGGGTAATTCACCCCTCCACTTT.

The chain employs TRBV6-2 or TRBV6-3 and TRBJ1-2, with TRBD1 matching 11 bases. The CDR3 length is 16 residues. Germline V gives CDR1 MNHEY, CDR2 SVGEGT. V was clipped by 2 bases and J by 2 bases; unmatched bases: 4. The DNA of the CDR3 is TGTGCCAGCAGTTACACAAGGACAGGGGGCAACTATGGCTACACCTTC. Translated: CASSYTRTGGNYGYTF.

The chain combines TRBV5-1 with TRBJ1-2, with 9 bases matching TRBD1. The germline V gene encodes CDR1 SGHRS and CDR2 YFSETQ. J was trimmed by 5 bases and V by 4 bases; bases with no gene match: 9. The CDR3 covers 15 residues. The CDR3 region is CASSLSTGGDYGYTF. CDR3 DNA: TGCGCCAGCAGCCTTTCAACAGGGGGCGATTATGGCTACACCTTC.

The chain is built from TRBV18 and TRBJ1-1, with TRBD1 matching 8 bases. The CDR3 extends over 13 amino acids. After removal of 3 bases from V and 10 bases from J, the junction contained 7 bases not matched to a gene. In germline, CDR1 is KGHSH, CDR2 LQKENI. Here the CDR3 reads CASSPDRDLGAFF. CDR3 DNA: TGTGCCAGCTCACCGGACAGGGATCTTGGAGCTTTCTTT. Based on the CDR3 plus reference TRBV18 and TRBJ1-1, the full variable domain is NAGVMQNPRHLVRRRGQEARLRCSPMKGHSHVYWYRQLPEEGLKFMVYLQKENIIDESGMPKERFSAEFPKEGPSILRIQQVVRGDSAAYFCASSPDRDLGAFFGQGTRLTVV.

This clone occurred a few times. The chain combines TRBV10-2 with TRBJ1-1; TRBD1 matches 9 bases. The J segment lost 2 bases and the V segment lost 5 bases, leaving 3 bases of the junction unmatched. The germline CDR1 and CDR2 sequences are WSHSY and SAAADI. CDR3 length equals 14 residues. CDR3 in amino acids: CASSTGQGNTEAFF. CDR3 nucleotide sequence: TGCGCCAGCAGTACGGGACAGGGCAACACTGAAGCTTTCTTT.

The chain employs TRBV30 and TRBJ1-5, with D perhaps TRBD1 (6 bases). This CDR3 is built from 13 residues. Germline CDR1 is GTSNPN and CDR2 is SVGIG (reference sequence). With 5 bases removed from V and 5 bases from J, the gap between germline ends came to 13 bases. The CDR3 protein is CAWGTGFHQPQHF. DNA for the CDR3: TGTGCCTGGGGTACAGGGTTCCATCAGCCCCAGCATTTT.

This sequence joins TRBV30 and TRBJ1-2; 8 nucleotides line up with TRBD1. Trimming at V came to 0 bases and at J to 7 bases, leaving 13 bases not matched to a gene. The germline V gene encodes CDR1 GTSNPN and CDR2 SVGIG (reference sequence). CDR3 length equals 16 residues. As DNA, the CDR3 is TGTGCCTGGAGTGTGTGGGAGGCAGGGGGCTGGTTTGGCTACACCTTC. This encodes CAWSVWEAGGWFGYTF.

The CDR3 region is CASRPLAGVVGELFF. CDR3 bases: TGTGCCAGCAGACCTTTAGCGGGAGTCGTCGGGGAGCTGTTTTTT. The V and J genes are TRBV7-2 and TRBJ2-2; 9 bases map to TRBD2. Trimming cost V 6 bases and J 7 bases; bases outside gene matches: 9. The CDR3 is made up of 15 amino acids. CDR1 SGHTA and CDR2 FQGNSA come from the germline V gene.

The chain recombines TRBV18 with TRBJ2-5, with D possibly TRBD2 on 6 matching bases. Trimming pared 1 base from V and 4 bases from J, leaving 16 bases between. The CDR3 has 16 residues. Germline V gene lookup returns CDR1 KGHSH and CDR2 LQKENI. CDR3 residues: CASSPRPSVDGETQYF. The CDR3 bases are TGTGCCAGCTCACCACGCCCTAGCGTAGACGGAGAGACCCAGTACTTC.

Written as DNA, the CDR3 is TGCGCCAGCAGCCAGACAGGGAACAATGAGCAGTTCTTC. Translating gives CASSQTGNNEQFF. This rearrangement joins TRBV5-1 to TRBJ2-1; 7 nucleotides line up with TRBD1. Germline V CDR1 and CDR2: SGHRS, YFSETQ. The junction had 3 bases not matched to a gene; V was cut back by 4 bases and J by 5 bases. This CDR3 region has 13 residues. Using reference TRBV5-1 and TRBJ2-1 for the parts outside the CDR3, the full variable domain is KAGVTQTPRYLIKTRGQQVTLSCSPISGHRSVSWYQQTPGQGLQFLFEYFSETQRNKGNFPGRFSGRQFSNSRSEMNVSTLELGDSALYLCASSQTGNNEQFFGPGTRLTVL.

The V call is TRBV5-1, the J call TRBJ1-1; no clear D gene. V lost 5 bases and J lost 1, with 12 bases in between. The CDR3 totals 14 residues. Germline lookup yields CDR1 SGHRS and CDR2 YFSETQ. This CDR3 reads CASSIGMANTEAFF. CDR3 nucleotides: TGCGCCAGCAGTATCGGGATGGCGAACACTGAAGCTTTCTTT.

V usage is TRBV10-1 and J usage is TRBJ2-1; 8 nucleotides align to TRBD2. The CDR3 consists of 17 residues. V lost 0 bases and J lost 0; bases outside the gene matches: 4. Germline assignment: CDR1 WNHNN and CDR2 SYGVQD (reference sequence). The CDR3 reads CASSESPAGDSYNEQFF. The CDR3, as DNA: TGCGCCAGCAGTGAGTCGCCAGCGGGAGACTCCTACAATGAGCAGTTCTTC.

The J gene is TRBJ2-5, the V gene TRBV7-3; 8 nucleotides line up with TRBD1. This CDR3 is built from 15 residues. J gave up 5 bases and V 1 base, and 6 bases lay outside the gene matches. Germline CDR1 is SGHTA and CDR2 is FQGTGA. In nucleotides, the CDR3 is TGTGCCAGCAGCTTAAGGACAGGGTCTGGGGAGACCCAGTACTTC. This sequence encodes CASSLRTGSGETQYF.

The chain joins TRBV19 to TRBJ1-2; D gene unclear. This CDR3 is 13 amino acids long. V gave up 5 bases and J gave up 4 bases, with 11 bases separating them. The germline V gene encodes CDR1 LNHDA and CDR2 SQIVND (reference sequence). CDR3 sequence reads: CASSLTQFYGYTF. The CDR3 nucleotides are TGTGCCAGTAGTCTGACACAATTCTATGGCTACACCTTC.

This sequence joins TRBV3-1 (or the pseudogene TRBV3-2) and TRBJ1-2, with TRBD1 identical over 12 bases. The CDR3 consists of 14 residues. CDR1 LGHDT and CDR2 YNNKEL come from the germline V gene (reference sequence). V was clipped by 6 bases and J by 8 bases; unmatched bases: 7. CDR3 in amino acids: CASSPRDRGQGYTF. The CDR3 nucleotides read TGTGCCAGCAGTCCCCGGGACAGGGGGCAAGGCTACACCTTC.

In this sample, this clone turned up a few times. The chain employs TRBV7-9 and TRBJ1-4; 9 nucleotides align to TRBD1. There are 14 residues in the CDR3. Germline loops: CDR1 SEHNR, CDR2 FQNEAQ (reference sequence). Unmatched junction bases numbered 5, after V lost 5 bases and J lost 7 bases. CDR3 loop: CASSQGQGGEKLFF. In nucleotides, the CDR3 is TGTGCCAGCAGCCAGGGACAGGGTGGTGAAAAACTGTTTTTT.

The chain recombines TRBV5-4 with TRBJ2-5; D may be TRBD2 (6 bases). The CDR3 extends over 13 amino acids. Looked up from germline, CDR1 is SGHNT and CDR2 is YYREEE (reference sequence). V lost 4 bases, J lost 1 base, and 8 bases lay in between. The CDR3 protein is CASSPGLQETQYF. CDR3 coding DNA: TGTGCCAGCAGCCCGGGACTCCAAGAGACCCAGTACTTC.

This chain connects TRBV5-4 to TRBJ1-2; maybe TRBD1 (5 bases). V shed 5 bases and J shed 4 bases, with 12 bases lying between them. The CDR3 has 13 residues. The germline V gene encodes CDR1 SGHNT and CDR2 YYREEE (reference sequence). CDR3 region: CASRLRVGYGYTF. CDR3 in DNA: TGTGCCAGCAGACTCAGGGTCGGCTATGGCTACACCTTC.